The TCR beta chain described here comes from a study of T cell responses to AZD1222 COVID-19 vaccine (dated by TCRdb to about 2021). Study-wide context: AZD1222 recipients with second doses at about 4 weeks or about 12 weeks were pooled, because spike-specific TCR depth and breadth did not differ between schedules. TCR sequencing covered some 240 trial participants: 200 to 220 given two doses of AZD1222 and about 26 given two doses of MenACWY control vaccine. Trial participants were enrolled by age into 18-55, 56-69 and 70-plus year subgroups, with roughly 160, 29 and 62 TCR-sequenced participants respectively.

On this clone itself: Which antigen it targets is not known. No much larger clonotype is one base removed from it; base qualities were not supplied.

The CDR3 regions of human TCRbeta chains were analyzed by immunosequencing. The study's own analysis went as follows. Repertoire TCRs were matched against a reference library of SARS-CoV-2-specific TCRs generated with the MIRA antigen-specificity platform. Breadth meant the fraction of unique TCRs that were SARS-CoV-2-associated, whereas depth meant the fraction of total T cells that were SARS-CoV-2-associated. Using the MIRA data, every spike-specific TCR was mapped to the spike region that the TCR reacted to and assigned to either a CD4 or a CD8 class. Log10-transformed breadth and depth values were compared by one-way ANOVA with Sidak's multiple comparisons tests. Not all clones reach the TCRdb copy of this immuneACCESS table, which keeps in-frame sequences only. Checked studies attribute under half of the gap to unresolved V genes and leave the rest unexplained. D and trimming come from the DNA, and the V and J calls and clone size come from that table. The table for this sample lists 99,000 or so clones; approximately 90% of them were counted only once. The ten biggest clones cover around a tenth of the sample.

Reading the label with the study, this specimen's time point is: baseline before first vaccination. The vaccinee samples were drawn from two UK trials, COV001 and COV002, one of which was a single-blind randomized controlled phase 2/3 trial testing AZD1222 (ChAdOx1 nCoV-19) in healthy adults. Trial participant PBMC samples were collected at day 0 and day 28 after the second dose for TCRbeta chain sequencing. What the authors observed across the whole study: Epitopes outside the regions mutated in the B.1.351 and B.1.1.7 variants were reportedly recognized by nearly half of the unique spike-specific TCRs. A significant rise in spike-specific TCR breadth and depth was observed after two AZD1222 doses relative to day 0 and relative to MenACWY recipients. Because no samples from the day 14 peak response were available, repertoires could be characterized only after the peak T cell response. Vaccine-associated CD4 TCRs spanned the whole spike protein, with dominant responses in regions 160-218 and 743-854. Participants were mostly white British and included more females than males, and it was suggested by the authors that clonal diversity may have been underestimated. Conclusions about previously exposed vaccinees are limited because only a handful of AZD1222 recipients were SARS-CoV-2 seropositive at baseline. The 56-69-year group was small, and its depth increase did not reach significance, likely because of low power.

The CDR3 covers 15 residues, taking in both the cysteine and the phenylalanine. Only the CDR3 DNA stays, 45 bases, in frame from base 1. From the germline V gene (reference sequence), CDR1 is MNHEY and CDR2 is SMNVEV. Here V drops 5 bases and J drops 8 bases, and the junction holds 5 bases not matched to any gene. The starting material was peripheral blood, obtained on day 0 of AZD1222 vaccination. This sequence uses TRBV27 and TRBJ1-6, with TRBD1 matching 11 junction bases. This receptor was obtained from an adult in good health. The nucleotide sequence reads TGTGCCAGCAGTCTCCGGGACAGGGGGTATTCACCCCTCCACTTT. It translates to CASSLRDRGYSPLHF.